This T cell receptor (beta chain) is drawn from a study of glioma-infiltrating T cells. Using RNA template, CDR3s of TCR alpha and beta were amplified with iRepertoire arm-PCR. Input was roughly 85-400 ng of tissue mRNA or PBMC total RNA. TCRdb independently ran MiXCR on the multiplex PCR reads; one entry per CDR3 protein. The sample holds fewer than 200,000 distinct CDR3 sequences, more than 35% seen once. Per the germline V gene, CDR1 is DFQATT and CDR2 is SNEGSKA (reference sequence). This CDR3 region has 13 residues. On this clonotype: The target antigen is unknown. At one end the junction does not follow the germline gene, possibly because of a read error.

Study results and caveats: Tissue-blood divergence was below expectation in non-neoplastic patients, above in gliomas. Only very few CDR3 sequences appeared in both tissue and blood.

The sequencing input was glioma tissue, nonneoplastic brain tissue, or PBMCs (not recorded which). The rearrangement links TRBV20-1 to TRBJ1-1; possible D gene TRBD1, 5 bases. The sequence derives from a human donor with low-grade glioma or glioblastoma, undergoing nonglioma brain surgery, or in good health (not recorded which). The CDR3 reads CGARDRGRGVTFF. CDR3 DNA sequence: TGCGGTGCTAGAGATCGAGGTAGGGGAGTGACTTTCTTT.